This is a list of T cell receptor beta chains from one sample in a study of read filtering for tumor transcriptome and immune sequencing. TCRdb analysed the reads with MiXCR anew, one entry per CDR3 protein. The table shows about 39,000 distinct CDR3 sequences, with about 13% occurring only once. Material for sequencing was a population of CD138-negative cells sorted from bone marrow. The receptors derive from a donor at least 40 years old with multiple myeloma. The CDR3 runs from the conserved cysteine through the conserved F or W. A D gene is named only where the DNA matches it firmly. For some rows the clone size is stated as once, few or many, or as a class when expanded; others skip it.

V gene	clone size	D gene	J gene	CDR3 protein	CDR3 DNA
TRBV7-3	few	-	TRBJ2-7	CASSPDSTYEQYF	TGTGCCAGCAGCCCGGACAGCACCTACGAGCAGTACTTC
TRBV5-1	medium-sized	-	TRBJ2-1	CASSLGGQTNEQFF	TGCGCCAGCAGCTTGGGGGGGCAGACAAATGAGCAGTTCTTC
TRBV6-5	many	-	TRBJ2-7	CASTTDWQSYEQYF	TGTGCCAGCACCACAGATTGGCAATCCTACGAGCAGTACTTC
TRBV6-5	many	-	TRBJ1-5	CASSPEGGNQPQHF	TGTGCCAGCAGCCCCGAGGGCGGGAATCAGCCCCAGCATTTT
TRBV6-5	many	-	TRBJ2-3	CASFGRRGSTDTQYF	TGTGCCAGTTTCGGAAGGAGGGGGAGCACAGATACGCAGTATTTT
TRBV9	medium-sized	TRBD2	TRBJ2-1	CASSVGLADYNEQFF	TGTGCCAGCAGCGTCGGTCTAGCGGACTACAATGAGCAGTTCTTC
TRBV25-1	many	-	TRBJ2-2	CASSELQGNTGELFF	TGTGCCAGCAGTGAACTGCAGGGTAACACCGGGGAGCTGTTTTTT
TRBV19	many	-	TRBJ2-5	CASSIMQGPQETQYF	TGTGCCAGTAGTATCATGCAGGGTCCCCAAGAGACCCAGTACTTC
TRBV11-3	-	-	TRBJ1-1	CASSFDRLNIEAFF	TGTGCCAGCAGCTTCGACAGGCTTAACATTGAAGCTTTCTTT
TRBV11-2	many	-	TRBJ2-5	CASSFGMTRGTQYF	TGTGCCAGCAGCTTTGGCATGACAAGGGGGACCCAGTACTTC
TRBV11-2	many	-	TRBJ1-1	CASSPPGRTNTEAFF	TGTGCCAGCAGCCCGCCGGGACGGACGAACACTGAAGCTTTCTTT
TRBV5-1	many	-	TRBJ2-3	CASSPINPFTDTQYF	TGCGCCAGCAGCCCGATAAACCCCTTCACAGATACGCAGTATTTT
TRBV20-1	many	-	TRBJ1-1	CSAPRAGNTEAFF	TGCAGTGCCCCCCGGGCAGGGAACACTGAAGCTTTCTTT
TRBV30	many	TRBD1	TRBJ2-2	CAYSQGASGELFF	TGTGCCTACTCACAGGGGGCGTCCGGGGAGCTGTTTTTT
TRBV29-1	many	TRBD2	TRBJ2-1	CSGGRRLADNEQFF	TGCAGCGGGGGGAGGCGGCTAGCGGACAATGAGCAGTTCTTC
TRBV7-3	-	TRBD2	TRBJ2-1	CASSPPAAGVQGEQFF	TGTGCCAGCAGCCCCCCGGCCGCGGGAGTCCAGGGCGAGCAGTTCTTC
TRBV12-3/TRBV12-4	few	TRBD2	TRBJ2-7	CASTWDYYEQYF	TGTGCCAGCACTTGGGACTACTACGAGCAGTACTTC
TRBV2	-	-	TRBJ1-5	CASSRQSNQPQHF	TGTGCCAGCAGCCGACAGTCCAATCAGCCCCAGCATTTT
TRBV7-9	many	-	TRBJ1-1	CASSRTGNTEAFF	TGTGCCAGCAGCAGGACTGGGAACACTGAAGCTTTCTTT
TRBV20-1	many	TRBD2	TRBJ2-1	CSASSTSGIYNEQFF	TGCAGTGCTTCATCTACTAGCGGAATTTACAATGAGCAGTTCTTC
TRBV20-1	many	-	TRBJ2-5	CSAAMETQYF	TGCAGTGCCGCGATGGAGACCCAGTACTTC
TRBV19	-	-	TRBJ2-2	CASSRRGDTGELFF	TGTGCCAGTAGTAGGAGGGGAGACACCGGGGAGCTGTTTTTT
TRBV29-1	many	-	TRBJ1-5	CSVGQGNQPQHF	TGCAGCGTTGGACAGGGCAATCAGCCCCAGCATTTT
TRBV5-1	few	-	TRBJ2-7	CASSLDIAYEQYF	TGCGCCAGCAGCTTGGATATAGCCTACGAGCAGTACTTC
TRBV20-1	many	TRBD2	TRBJ2-3	CSSSGRKDTQYF	TGCAGTTCTAGCGGGCGGAAAGATACGCAGTATTTT
TRBV5-1	many	-	TRBJ2-3	CASSLVRVSTDTQYF	TGCGCCAGCAGCTTGGTACGGGTTAGCACAGATACGCAGTATTTT
TRBV20-1	-	-	TRBJ2-1	CRASELPGPAKDEQFF	TGCAGAGCTAGTGAACTTCCGGGACCAGCGAAAGATGAGCAGTTCTTC
TRBV7-6	many	-	TRBJ2-1	CASSSPGNQLEQFF	TGTGCCAGCAGCTCCCCGGGTAATCAGTTAGAGCAGTTCTTC
TRBV20-1	many	-	TRBJ2-1	CSASDWRRVNEQFF	TGCAGTGCTTCTGACTGGAGGCGGGTCAATGAGCAGTTCTTC
TRBV12-3/TRBV12-4	many	-	TRBJ2-2	CASSPGGRGLKWELFF	TGTGCCAGCAGCCCCGGGGGGAGGGGGCTAAAGTGGGAGCTGTTTTTT
TRBV6-5	-	-	TRBJ2-3	CASRRGGPTDTQYF	TGTGCCAGCAGGAGGGGGGGACCCACAGATACGCAGTATTTT
TRBV23-1	many	-	TRBJ1-5	CASSQRPRTSNQPQHF	TGCGCCAGCAGTCAAAGGCCGAGGACCAGCAATCAGCCCCAGCATTTT
TRBV7-9	many	TRBD2	TRBJ2-5	CASSSRGGAQETQYF	TGTGCCAGCAGCTCCCGCGGGGGGGCACAAGAGACCCAGTACTTC
TRBV18	many	TRBD1	TRBJ2-5	CASSPPDRGETQYF	TGTGCCAGCTCACCTCCAGACAGGGGAGAGACCCAGTACTTC
TRBV20-1	few	TRBD2	TRBJ2-2	CSARGRERVGELFF	TGCAGTGCTAGGGGGCGGGAGAGGGTCGGGGAGCTGTTTTTT
TRBV7-9	many	TRBD2	TRBJ2-7	CASSSWTSEYEQYF	TGTGCCAGCAGTTCGTGGACTAGCGAGTACGAGCAGTACTTC
TRBV7-7	many	-	TRBJ1-1	CASSLDRGNTEAFF	TGTGCTAGCAGCTTAGACCGGGGGAACACTGAAGCTTTCTTT
TRBV9	-	-	TRBJ1-1	CASSVSPDVYTEAFF	TGTGCCAGCAGCGTATCCCCGGACGTATACACTGAAGCTTTCTTT
TRBV7-9	many	-	TRBJ2-7	CASSLYGGHEQYF	TGTGCCAGCAGCTTATACGGAGGCCACGAGCAGTACTTC
TRBV7-8	medium-sized	TRBD2	TRBJ2-1	CASSFRTSGRNEQFF	TGTGCCAGCAGCTTTCGTACTAGCGGGAGAAATGAGCAGTTCTTC
TRBV20-1	many	TRBD1	TRBJ1-5	CSARRSGTGFQPQHF	TGCAGTGCCAGACGCTCCGGGACAGGATTTCAGCCCCAGCATTTT
TRBV20-1	many	TRBD1	TRBJ2-3	CSALSTQGARDTQYF	TGCAGTGCGCTCTCCACTCAGGGGGCGAGGGATACGCAGTATTTT
TRBV7-2	many	-	TRBJ2-5	CASSLQGIQETQYF	TGTGCCAGCAGCTTGCAGGGGATTCAAGAGACCCAGTACTTC
TRBV18	many	TRBD1	TRBJ1-5	CASSTGGPSNQPQHF	TGTGCCAGCTCCACAGGGGGCCCTAGCAATCAGCCCCAGCATTTT
TRBV20-1	many	TRBD2	TRBJ2-1	CSAFVAGGMNEQFF	TGCAGTGCTTTCGTGGCGGGGGGCATGAATGAGCAGTTCTTC
TRBV9	-	TRBD1	TRBJ2-1	CASNGQVWDEQFF	TGTGCCAGCAACGGACAGGTTTGGGATGAGCAGTTCTTC
TRBV6-1	many	-	TRBJ2-7	CASREIAGQGYHEQYF	TGTGCCAGCAGGGAAATTGCGGGACAAGGGTACCACGAGCAGTACTTC
TRBV7-9	-	TRBD2	TRBJ2-1	CASSPALAGVNEQSF	TGTGCCAGCAGCCCAGCACTAGCGGGAGTCAATGAGCAGTCCTTC